The clone carrying this TCR beta chain was found a few times. Its antigen remains unidentified. This CDR3 spans 12 amino acids. CDR1 and CDR2 from the germline V gene are SNHLY and FYNNEI. Trimming took off 7 bases at V and 11 bases at J, with 17 bases between the two ends. The data belong to a study of cytomegalovirus exposure and HLA in healthy donors. Study outcomes and limitations: In a later analysis, TCR beta V- and J-gene trimming showed a link to a missense DCLRE1C variant. Productive status was seen about 87% or about 30% of the time for most TCR beta V segments in an earlier analysis. Several top significant clusters appeared, in a later analysis, to be linked to common viral pathogens.

Both 60 Vbeta primers and 13 Jbeta primers went into the PCR. Authors' analysis steps: Approximately 11 million of some 80 million unique TCR beta chains were shared, per a later count. The table came from immunoSEQ multiplex PCR; TCRdb's copy has only in-frame clones and leaves some out. The DNA was the basis for D and trimming; V, J and clone size are from that table. The data hold around 190,000 clones, with roughly 9.4% observed a single time. Sequences were obtained from PBMCs. The V gene is TRBV2, the J gene TRBJ1-1; D might be TRBD1 (6 bases). This TCR was recovered from a woman aged 25 to 39 in good health and CMV-seropositive. CDR3 loop: CASNILGRGAFF. As DNA, the CDR3 is TGTGCCAGCAATATTTTGGGCAGGGGCGCTTTCTTT.